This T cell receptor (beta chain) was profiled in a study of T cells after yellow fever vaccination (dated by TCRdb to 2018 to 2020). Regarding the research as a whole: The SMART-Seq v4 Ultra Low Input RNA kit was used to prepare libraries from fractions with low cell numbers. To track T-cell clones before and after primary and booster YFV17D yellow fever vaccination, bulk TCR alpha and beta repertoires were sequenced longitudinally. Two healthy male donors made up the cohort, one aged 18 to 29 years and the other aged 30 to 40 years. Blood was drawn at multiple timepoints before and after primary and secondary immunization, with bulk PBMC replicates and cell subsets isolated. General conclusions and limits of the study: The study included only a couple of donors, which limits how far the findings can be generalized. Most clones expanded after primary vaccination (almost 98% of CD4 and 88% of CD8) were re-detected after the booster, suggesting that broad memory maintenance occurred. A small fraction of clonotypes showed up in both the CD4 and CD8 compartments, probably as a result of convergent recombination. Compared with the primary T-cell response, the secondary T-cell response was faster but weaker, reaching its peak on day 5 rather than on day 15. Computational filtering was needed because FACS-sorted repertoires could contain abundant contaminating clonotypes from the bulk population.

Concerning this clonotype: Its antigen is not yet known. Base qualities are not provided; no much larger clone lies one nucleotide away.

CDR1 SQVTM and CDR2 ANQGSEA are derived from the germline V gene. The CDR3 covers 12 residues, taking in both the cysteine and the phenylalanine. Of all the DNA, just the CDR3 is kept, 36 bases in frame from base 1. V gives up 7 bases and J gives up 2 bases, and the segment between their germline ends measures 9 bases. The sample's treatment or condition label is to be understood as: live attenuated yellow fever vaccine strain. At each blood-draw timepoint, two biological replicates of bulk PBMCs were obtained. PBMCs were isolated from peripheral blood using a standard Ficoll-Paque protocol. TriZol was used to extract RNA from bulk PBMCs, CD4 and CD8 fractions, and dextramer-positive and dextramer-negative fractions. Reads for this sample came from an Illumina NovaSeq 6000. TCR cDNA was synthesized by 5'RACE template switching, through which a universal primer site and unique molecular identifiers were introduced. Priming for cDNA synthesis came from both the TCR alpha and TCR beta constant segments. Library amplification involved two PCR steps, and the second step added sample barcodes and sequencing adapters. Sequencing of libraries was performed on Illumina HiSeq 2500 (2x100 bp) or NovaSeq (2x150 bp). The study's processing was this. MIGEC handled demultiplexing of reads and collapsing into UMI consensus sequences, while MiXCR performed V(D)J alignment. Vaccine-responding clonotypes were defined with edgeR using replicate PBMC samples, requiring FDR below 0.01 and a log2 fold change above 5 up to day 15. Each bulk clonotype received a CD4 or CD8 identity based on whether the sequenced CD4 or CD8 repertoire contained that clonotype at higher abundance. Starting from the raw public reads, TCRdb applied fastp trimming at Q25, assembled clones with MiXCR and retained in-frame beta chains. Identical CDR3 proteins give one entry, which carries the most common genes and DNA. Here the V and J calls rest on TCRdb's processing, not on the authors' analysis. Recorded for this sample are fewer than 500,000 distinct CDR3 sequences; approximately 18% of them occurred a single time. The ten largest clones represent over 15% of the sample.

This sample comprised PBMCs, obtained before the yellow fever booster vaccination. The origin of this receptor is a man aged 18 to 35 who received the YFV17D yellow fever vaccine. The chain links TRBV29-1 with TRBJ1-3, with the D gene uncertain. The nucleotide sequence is TGCAGCGCAACAGATGCTGGAAACACCATATATTTT. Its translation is CSATDAGNTIYF.